These 25 T cell receptor beta chains came from one sample sequenced in a study of blood T cell repertoires in COVID-19. TCRdb keeps only in-frame clones here, not all; method: immunoSEQ multiplex PCR. Of 350,000 to 450,000 clones detected, approximately 86% appear once; the ten largest clones hold about 7.6%. Sequencing used peripheral blood. Every receptor here comes from a woman in her sixties with COVID-19, enrolled during active disease.

The rearrangement joins TRBV4-1 to TRBJ2-5; 7 nucleotides line up with TRBD1. Germline values: CDR1 MGHRA, CDR2 YSYEKL. V trimming: 0 bases; J trimming: 14 bases; junction bases outside the gene matches: 9. CDR3 length: 13 amino acids. The CDR3 sequence: CASSQDRKGTAYF. For the CDR3, the DNA is TGCGCCAGCAGCCAAGATCGGAAGGGGACAGCCTACTTC.

The chain carries TRBV18 and TRBJ1-4; D might be TRBD1 (6 bases). Germline loops: CDR1 KGHSH, CDR2 LQKENI. Trimming took 6 bases from V and 0 from J, leaving 17 bases between them. CDR3 length: 17 amino acids. In DNA form, the CDR3 reads TGTGCCAGCTCCCCAATCCAGGGGACGGCAACTAATGAAAAACTGTTTTTT. Amino acids: CASSPIQGTATNEKLFF.

The V and J genes are TRBV27 and TRBJ2-7; 10 bases match TRBD1. This CDR3 contains 16 residues. In germline, CDR1 is MNHEY, CDR2 SMNVEV (reference sequence). The junction had 13 bases not matched to a gene; V was cut back by 6 bases and J by 5 bases. The CDR3 DNA reads TGTGCCAGCAGGCACGCTCCGGGACAGGGGCCGGACGAGCAGTACTTC. Its translation is CASRHAPGQGPDEQYF.

The chain joins TRBV6-6 to TRBJ2-7, with 7 bases fitting TRBD1. This CDR3 comprises 16 residues. Trimming took 0 bases from V and 2 from J; bases not matched to a gene: 7. The germline CDR1 and CDR2 sequences are MNHNY and SVGAGI (reference sequence). The CDR3 DNA follows: TGTGCCAGCAGTTACTCCGACAGGGTAACGACCTACGAGCAGTACTTC. It yields the protein CASSYSDRVTTYEQYF.

The chain links TRBV5-8 to TRBJ2-7; 11 bases agree with TRBD1. J gave up 0 bases and V 4 bases, and 6 bases lay outside the gene matches. The germline V gene has CDR1 SGHTS and CDR2 YDEGEE. CDR3 length: 16 amino acids. CDR3 DNA sequence: TGTGCCAGCAGCAGGGACAGGGGGACCTTCTCCTACGAGCAGTACTTC. Amino acids: CASSRDRGTFSYEQYF.

This clone was picked up one time. J is TRBJ1-2 and V is TRBV7-2; TRBD1 agrees at 9 bases. V trimming: 5 bases; J trimming: 7 bases; junction bases outside the gene matches: 8. Germline V gene sequence: CDR1 SGHTA, CDR2 FQGNSA. The CDR3 consists of 14 residues. The CDR3 reads CASSITGGAGGYTF. CDR3 bases: TGTGCCAGCAGCATAACAGGGGGCGCGGGTGGCTACACCTTC. Complete variable domain (other parts from reference TRBV7-2 and TRBJ1-2): GAGVSQSPSNKVTEKGKDVELRCDPISGHTALYWYRQSLGQGLEFLIYFQGNSAPDKSGLPSDRFSAERTGGSVSTLTIQRTQQEDSAVYLCASSITGGAGGYTFGSGTRLTVV.

This clone was seen a few times. V usage is TRBV30 and J usage is TRBJ1-1; maybe TRBD1 (5 bases). Trimming removed 8 bases at V and 1 base at J, with 11 bases between. The CDR3 covers 12 residues. The germline CDR1 and CDR2 sequences are GTSNPN and SVGIG (reference sequence). CDR3 nucleotide sequence: TGTGCCCGGCGGGGCCGGAACACTGAAGCTTTCTTT. This sequence encodes CARRGRNTEAFF. Complete variable domain (other parts from reference TRBV30 and TRBJ1-1): SQTIHQWPATLVQPVGSPLSLECTVEGTSNPNLYWYRQAAGRGLQLLFYSVGIGQISSEVPQNLSASRPQDRQFILSSKKLLLSDSGFYLCARRGRNTEAFFGQGTRLTVV.

CDR3 in DNA: TGTGCCAGTAGTATAGGTGGGACTACCCTACCCTTCTACAATGAGCAGTTCTTC. Residues: CASSIGGTTLPFYNEQFF. The rearrangement uses TRBV19 and TRBJ2-1; TRBD2 matches 7 bases. The germline gives CDR1 LNHDA, CDR2 SQIVND (reference sequence). The CDR3 runs to 18 residues. After removal of 1 base from V and 3 bases from J, the junction contained 12 bases not matched to a gene. The complete variable domain, with remaining parts taken from reference TRBV19 and TRBJ2-1, reads DGGITQSPKYLFRKEGQNVTLSCEQNLNHDAMYWYRQDPGQGLRLIYYSQIVNDFQKGDIAEGYSVSREKKESFPLTVTSAQKNPTAFYLCASSIGGTTLPFYNEQFFGPGTRLTVL.

The gene calls are TRBV7-3 and TRBJ2-5, with 13 bases aligning to TRBD2. The CDR3 has 19 amino acids. With V trimmed by 4 bases and J by 4 bases, 15 bases remained unmatched. Per the germline V gene, CDR1 is SGHTA and CDR2 is FQGTGA. The DNA for the CDR3 is TGTGCCAGCAGCTCCCTCGGAGTACTAGCGGGGGGGCCAGGAGAGACCCAGTACTTC. Translating gives CASSSLGVLAGGPGETQYF.

This clone was found a few times. This chain connects TRBV6-6 to TRBJ1-1, with a weak D call TRBD1 (5 bases). This CDR3 is built from 15 residues. V lost 5 bases and J lost 0, with 13 bases in between. Germline assignment: CDR1 MNHNY and CDR2 SVGAGI (reference sequence). This CDR3 is CASSAVGGVNTEAFF. In DNA form, the CDR3 reads TGTGCCAGCAGTGCCGTGGGGGGGGTGAACACTGAAGCTTTCTTT.

The genes are TRBV6-1 and TRBJ1-4; D is undetermined. The CDR3 contains 14 residues. The V gene lost 2 bases and the J gene lost 0 bases, with 4 bases spanning the gap. CDR1 MNHNS and CDR2 SASEGT come from the germline V gene. CDR3 loop: CASSEQATNEKLFF. CDR3 nucleotides: TGTGCCAGCAGTGAACAGGCAACTAATGAAAAACTGTTTTTT.

The chain employs TRBV7-9 and TRBJ1-2; TRBD1 matches at 8 bases. The trim removed 3 bases at V and 2 bases at J, leaving 11 bases unmatched. CDR3 length equals 17 residues. Looked up from germline, CDR1 is SEHNR and CDR2 is FQNEAQ (reference sequence). Written as DNA, the CDR3 is TGTGCCAGCAGCTTGGGGACAGGTCGATACTTAAACTATGGCTACACCTTC. Translated, it gives CASSLGTGRYLNYGYTF.

The chain uses TRBV5-1 and TRBJ2-5; the match to TRBD1 covers 10 bases. Per the germline V gene, CDR1 is SGHRS and CDR2 is YFSETQ. V lost 3 bases, J lost 5 bases, and 7 bases stayed unmatched. The CDR3 sequence is 15 residues long. CDR3 bases: TGCGCCAGCAGCTCCGGGGGACAGGGGATGGAGACCCAGTACTTC. It is translated as CASSSGGQGMETQYF.

The rearrangement joins TRBV18 to TRBJ2-3; D remains ambiguous. Trimming left V 0 bases short and J 1 base short, with 11 bases between. The CDR3 has 16 residues. Germline loops: CDR1 KGHSH, CDR2 LQKENI. The CDR3 bases are TGTGCCAGCTCACCACCTGCGACGCGGCGCACAGATACGCAGTATTTT. As protein: CASSPPATRRTDTQYF.

The J gene is TRBJ1-2, the V gene TRBV9, with D possibly TRBD1 on 6 matching bases. Deletions cut 3 bases from V and 6 bases from J, with 15 bases between. The CDR3 loop spans 14 amino acids. The V gene's germline CDR1 is SGDLS and CDR2 YYNGEE. CDR3 amino acids: CASSAQQGIHGYTF. The CDR3 nucleotides read TGTGCCAGCAGCGCCCAACAGGGTATTCATGGCTACACCTTC.

This chain links TRBV3-1 (or the pseudogene TRBV3-2) with TRBJ2-5; TRBD2 matches at 9 bases. The CDR3 sequence is 15 residues long. Losses at the gene ends were 5 bases for V and 5 bases for J; bases not matched to a gene: 9. In germline, CDR1 is LGHDT, CDR2 YNNKEL (reference sequence). The CDR3 here is CASSTGTSRFETQYF. DNA of the CDR3: TGTGCCAGCAGCACTGGGACTAGCCGGTTTGAGACCCAGTACTTC.

J is TRBJ2-5 and V is TRBV14; 14 nucleotides align to TRBD2. Losses at the gene ends were 4 bases for V and 5 bases for J; bases not matched to a gene: 6. This CDR3 spans 16 amino acids. The V gene's germline CDR1 is SGHDN and CDR2 FVKESK. The DNA for the CDR3 is TGTGCCAGCAGCCCAGGGACTAGCGGGGGCTGGGAGACCCAGTACTTC. It is translated as CASSPGTSGGWETQYF.

The chain is built from TRBV5-1 and TRBJ2-3, with 10 bases matching TRBD1. Germline assignment: CDR1 SGHRS and CDR2 YFSETQ. With 7 bases clipped from V and 2 bases from J, the junction kept 7 bases outside the gene matches. The CDR3 loop spans 15 amino acids. CDR3: CASRQGAILTDTQYF. For the CDR3, the DNA is TGCGCCAGCCGACAGGGGGCCATACTCACAGATACGCAGTATTTT.

V is TRBV5-1 and J is TRBJ1-1, with TRBD1 matching 7 bases. The CDR3 sequence is 15 residues long. V was pared by 1 base and J by 5 bases, with 8 bases of the junction left unmatched. Germline V gene sequence: CDR1 SGHRS, CDR2 YFSETQ. The CDR3 DNA sequence: TGCGCCAGCAGCTTGTGGGGCAGGGGGTATACTGAAGCTTTCTTT. Its translation: CASSLWGRGYTEAFF.

CDR3 DNA sequence: TGTGCCAGCAGCTCCGGACAGGGGGGGCACACTGAAGCTTTCTTT. This encodes CASSSGQGGHTEAFF. This sequence joins TRBV7-9 and TRBJ1-1; TRBD1 matches 10 bases. CDR3 length: 15 residues. Germline trimming cut 4 bases from V and 3 bases from J; bases unmatched to any gene: 5. Per the germline V gene, CDR1 is SEHNR and CDR2 is FQNEAQ (reference sequence).

J is TRBJ1-2 and V is TRBV3-1 (or the pseudogene TRBV3-2); D uncertain. The CDR3 has 12 residues. V was pared by 5 bases and J by 3 bases, with 7 bases between. CDR1 and CDR2 from the germline V gene are LGHDT and YNNKEL (reference sequence). In DNA, the CDR3 is TGTGCCAGCAGCTCAATAGACTATGGCTACACCTTC. Translated, it gives CASSSIDYGYTF.

The chain links TRBV3-1 (or the pseudogene TRBV3-2) to TRBJ2-3, with D hard to call. This CDR3 has 13 amino acids. Trimming cost V 3 bases and J 2 bases, with 6 bases left between them. Germline values: CDR1 LGHDT, CDR2 YNNKEL (reference sequence). The CDR3: CASSQSYTDTQYF. The CDR3 bases are TGTGCCAGCAGCCAGTCCTACACAGATACGCAGTATTTT.

The chain combines TRBV10-3 with TRBJ2-3; 7 nucleotides agree with TRBD1. Germline values: CDR1 ENHRY, CDR2 SYGVKD. V was pared by 3 bases and J by 4 bases, with 4 bases of the junction left unmatched. The CDR3 runs 14 residues. The CDR3 spells CAISDHRGSDTQYF. The CDR3 coding sequence is TGTGCCATCAGTGATCACAGGGGATCAGATACGCAGTATTTT.

This chain links TRBV20-1 with TRBJ2-1, with 7 bases matching TRBD2. Germline assignment: CDR1 DFQATT and CDR2 SNEGSKA (reference sequence). The J segment lost 0 bases and the V segment lost 3 bases, leaving 5 bases of the junction unmatched. This CDR3 spans 15 amino acids. In DNA, the CDR3 is TGCAGTGCTAGTTTGAGGACTAGCTCCTACAATGAGCAGTTCTTC. Translated: CSASLRTSSYNEQFF.

The CDR3 DNA reads TGTGCCAGCAGTTACTCCTTAGCGGGGTTCCAAGAGACCCAGTACTTC. Protein sequence: CASSYSLAGFQETQYF. The chain is built from TRBV6-5 and TRBJ2-5; 8 bases align to TRBD2. Trimming took 0 bases from V and 1 from J; bases not matched to a gene: 4. In germline, CDR1 is MNHEY, CDR2 SVGAGI. The CDR3 consists of 16 residues.